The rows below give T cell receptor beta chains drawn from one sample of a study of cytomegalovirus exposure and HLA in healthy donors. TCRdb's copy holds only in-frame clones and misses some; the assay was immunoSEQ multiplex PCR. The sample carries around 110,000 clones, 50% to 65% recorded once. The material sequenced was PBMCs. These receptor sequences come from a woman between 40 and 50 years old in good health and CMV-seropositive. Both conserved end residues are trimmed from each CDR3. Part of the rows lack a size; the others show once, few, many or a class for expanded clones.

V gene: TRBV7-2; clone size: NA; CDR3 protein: ASSLGRGSYNEQF
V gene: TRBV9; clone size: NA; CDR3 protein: ASSEQGNYGYT
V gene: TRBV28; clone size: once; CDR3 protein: ASRIPVTSGYNEQF
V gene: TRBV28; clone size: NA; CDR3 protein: ASSLGRLISTDTQY
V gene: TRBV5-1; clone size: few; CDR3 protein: ASSLGGVYNEQF
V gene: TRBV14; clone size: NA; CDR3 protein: ASRLAGAQETQY
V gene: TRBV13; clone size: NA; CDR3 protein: ASSSNRENEQF
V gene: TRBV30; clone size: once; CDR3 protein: AWDRVNTEAF
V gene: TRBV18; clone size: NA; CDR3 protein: ASSQGTGGAGGETQY
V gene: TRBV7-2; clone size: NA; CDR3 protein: ASSLDPGGGYQPQH
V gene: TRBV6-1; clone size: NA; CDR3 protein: ASRDRDRGQETQY
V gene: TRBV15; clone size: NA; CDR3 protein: ATSLGRGRSYEQY
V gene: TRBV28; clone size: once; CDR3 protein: ASSPSGRETQY
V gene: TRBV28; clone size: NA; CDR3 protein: ASSLVSGYT
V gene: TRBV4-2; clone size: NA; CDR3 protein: ASSQAGTISYEQY
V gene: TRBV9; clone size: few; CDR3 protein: ASSSGTYDNEQF
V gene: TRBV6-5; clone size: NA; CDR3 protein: ASSYSRGVDTQY
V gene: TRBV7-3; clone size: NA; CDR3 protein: ASSPHPQGLDEQY
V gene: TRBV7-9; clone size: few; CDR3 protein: ASSSFLRGTEAF
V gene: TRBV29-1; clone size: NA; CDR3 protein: SVGGTSGYEQY
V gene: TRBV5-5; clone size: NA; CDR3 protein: ASSPGASGIYEQY
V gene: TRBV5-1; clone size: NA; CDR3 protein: ASSSDRDPYNEQF
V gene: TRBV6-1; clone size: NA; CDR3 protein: ASSERKGAVGTEAF
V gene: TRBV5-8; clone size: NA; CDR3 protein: ASSLSGDNEQF
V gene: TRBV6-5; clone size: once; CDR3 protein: ASSYSPGGGNQPQH
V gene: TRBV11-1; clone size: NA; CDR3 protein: ASSLGSVAGSGEQY
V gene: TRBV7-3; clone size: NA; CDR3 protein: ASSFLIRGVYGYT
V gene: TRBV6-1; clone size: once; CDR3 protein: ASSEGLAGHNEQF
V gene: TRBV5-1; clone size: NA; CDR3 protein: ASSFDRAGSVTQY
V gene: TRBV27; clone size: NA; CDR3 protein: ASSLYSGTPSYEQY
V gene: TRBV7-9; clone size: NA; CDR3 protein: ASSPPESRGRGSDYGYT
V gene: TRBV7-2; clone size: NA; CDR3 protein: ASRRRGAGEKLF
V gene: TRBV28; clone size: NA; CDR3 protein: ASSPIGVNTEAF
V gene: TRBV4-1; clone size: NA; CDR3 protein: ASSQPGVSYEQY
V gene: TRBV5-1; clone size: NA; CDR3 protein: ASSLEGQISGNTIY
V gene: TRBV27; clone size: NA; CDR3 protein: ASSSLAGVVGEQF
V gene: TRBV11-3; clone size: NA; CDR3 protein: ASSHGVDNEQF
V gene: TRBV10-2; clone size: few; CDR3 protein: ASSATSMETQY
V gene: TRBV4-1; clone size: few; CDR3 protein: ASSHIQGAGQPQH
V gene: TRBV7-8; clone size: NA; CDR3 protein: ASSLRLAGTTDTQY
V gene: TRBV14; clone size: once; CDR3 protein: ASSQDPAGFTDTQY
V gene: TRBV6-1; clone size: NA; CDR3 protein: ASSDDRGKWGYGYT
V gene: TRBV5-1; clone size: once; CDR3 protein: ASSFSGRLRSWGMDEQF
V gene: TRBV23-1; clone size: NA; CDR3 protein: ASSQQGGAGDPYNEQF
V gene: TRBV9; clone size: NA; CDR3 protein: ASSIPSRSETQY
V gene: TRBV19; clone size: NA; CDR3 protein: ASSIALSPYEQY
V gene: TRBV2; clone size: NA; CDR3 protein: ASTGDRVGNEKLF
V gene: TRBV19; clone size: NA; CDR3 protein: ASSSRTATNEKLF
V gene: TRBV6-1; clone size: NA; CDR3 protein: ASSAAQGRPQH
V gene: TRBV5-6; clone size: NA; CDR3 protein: ASSFYAGGFTSYEQY
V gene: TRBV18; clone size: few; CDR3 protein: ASSPRAQPHEQY
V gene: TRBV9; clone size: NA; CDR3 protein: ASGSGSSGANVLT
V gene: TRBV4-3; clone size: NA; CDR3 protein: ASSQDQKTSGSGNEQF
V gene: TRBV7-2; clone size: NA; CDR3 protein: ASSWTASSYEQY
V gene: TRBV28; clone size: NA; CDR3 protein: ASSFVGSVTGELF
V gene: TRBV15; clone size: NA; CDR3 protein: ATSAADRGVRNTEAF
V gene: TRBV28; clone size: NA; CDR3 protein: ASNRAGARDTQY
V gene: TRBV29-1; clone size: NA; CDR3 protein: SVEDGSAGNTIY
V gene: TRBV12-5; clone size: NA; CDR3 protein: VSGLLGLRYGYT